This TCR beta chain was identified in a study of cytomegalovirus exposure and HLA in healthy donors. Study-wide results and caveats: Further analysis, carried out later, found HLA-associated TCR beta chains more clonally expanded than equally common other chains.

Remarks on this clone: No antigen is known for it.

Donors counted as nominally healthy when sampled, yet unrecorded immune exposures were likely. Germline V CDR1 and CDR2: MNHNS, SASEGT. Trimming removed 10 bases at V and 8 bases at J, with 15 bases between. This CDR3 contains 13 residues. The PCR employed 60 Vbeta primers together with 13 Jbeta primers. Libraries were prepared by immunoSEQ multiplex PCR; TCRdb keeps only in-frame clonotypes and omits some of them. The data contain over 100,000 clones, roughly 80% of them singletons. The TCR sequence derives from a woman aged 30 to 39 in good health and CMV-seropositive. The chain is built from TRBV6-1 and TRBJ1-6; a weak D match, TRBD1 (6 bases). The sequencing sample was made of PBMCs. CDR3: CATSQGPDSPLHF. For the CDR3, the DNA is TGTGCCACCTCACAGGGTCCGGATTCACCCCTCCACTTT.